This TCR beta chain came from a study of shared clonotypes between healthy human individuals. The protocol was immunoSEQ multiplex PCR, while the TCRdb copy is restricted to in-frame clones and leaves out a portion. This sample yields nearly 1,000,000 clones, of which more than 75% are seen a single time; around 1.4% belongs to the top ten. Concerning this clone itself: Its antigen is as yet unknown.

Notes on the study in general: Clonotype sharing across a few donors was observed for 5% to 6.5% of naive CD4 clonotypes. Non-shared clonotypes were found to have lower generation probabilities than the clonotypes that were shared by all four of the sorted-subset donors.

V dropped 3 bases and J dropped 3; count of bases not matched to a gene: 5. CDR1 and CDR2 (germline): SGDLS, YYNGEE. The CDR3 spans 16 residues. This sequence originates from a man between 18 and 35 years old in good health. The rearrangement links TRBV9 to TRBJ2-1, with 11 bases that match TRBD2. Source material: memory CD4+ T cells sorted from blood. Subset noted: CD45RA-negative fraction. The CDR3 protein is CASSATGTSGYNEQFF. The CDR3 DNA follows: TGTGCCAGCAGCGCAACCGGGACTAGCGGCTACAATGAGCAGTTCTTC.